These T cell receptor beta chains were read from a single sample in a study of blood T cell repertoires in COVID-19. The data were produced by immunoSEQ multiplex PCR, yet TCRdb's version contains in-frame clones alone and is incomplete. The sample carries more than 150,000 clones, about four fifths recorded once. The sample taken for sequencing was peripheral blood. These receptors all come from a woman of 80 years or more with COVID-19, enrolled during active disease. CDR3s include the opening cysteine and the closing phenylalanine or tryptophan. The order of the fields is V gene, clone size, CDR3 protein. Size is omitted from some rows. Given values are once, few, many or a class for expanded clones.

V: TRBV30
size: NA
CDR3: CAWSGDERGATDTQYF

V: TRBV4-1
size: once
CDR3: CASSQARGYPEAFF

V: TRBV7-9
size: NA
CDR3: CASSLSAGEQYF

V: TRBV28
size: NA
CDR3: CGTGGGNSNQPQHF

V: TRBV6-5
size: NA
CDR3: CASSWTGANSPLHF

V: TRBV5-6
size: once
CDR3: CASSPQGNYNSPLHF

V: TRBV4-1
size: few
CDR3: CASSQDRGYTQYF

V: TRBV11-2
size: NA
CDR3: CASSRSTGTVEAFF

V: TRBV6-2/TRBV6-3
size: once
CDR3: CASSLAGRNEQFF

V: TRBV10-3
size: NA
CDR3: CAISGQGAGEQYF

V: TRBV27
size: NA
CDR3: CASSLSRGVTEAFF

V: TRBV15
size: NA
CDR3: CATSFSRGNTEAFF

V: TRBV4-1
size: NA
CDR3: CASSRVAAAPNEKLFF

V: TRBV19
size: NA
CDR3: CASSADRDAATNEKLFF

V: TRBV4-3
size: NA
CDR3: CASSLLSGTGGTEAFF

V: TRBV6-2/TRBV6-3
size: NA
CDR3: CASSNQGSTQYF

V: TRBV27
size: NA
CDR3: CASSWDRGGWTEAFF

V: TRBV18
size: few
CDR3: CASSPRGTGPTNEKLFF

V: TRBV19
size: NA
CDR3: CASSIVGGQPQHF

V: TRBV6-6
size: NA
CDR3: CASSPRNEQFF

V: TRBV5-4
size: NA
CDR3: CASSRIQGNTGELFF

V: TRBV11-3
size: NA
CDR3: CASSLVAGGGEAFF

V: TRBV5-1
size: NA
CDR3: CASSLAFGTGSGYTF

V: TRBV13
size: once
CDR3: CASSLTSRPYEQYF

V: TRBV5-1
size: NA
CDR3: CASSSYDREDVGNTIYF

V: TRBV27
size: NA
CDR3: CASSPGTGAGEEKLFF

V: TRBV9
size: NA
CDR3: CASSALRSYTF

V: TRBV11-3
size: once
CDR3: CASSPRQGGTDTQYF

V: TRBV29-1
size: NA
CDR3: CSVHRTDSFAEAFF

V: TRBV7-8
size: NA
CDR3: CASSFGQMNTEAFF

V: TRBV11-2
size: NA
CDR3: CASSLRGGMASEQFF

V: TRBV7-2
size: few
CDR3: CASSFIQGLNEKLFF

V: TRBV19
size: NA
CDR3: CASSVGLAGEQYF

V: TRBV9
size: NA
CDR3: CASSVGSGSSSYNSPLHF

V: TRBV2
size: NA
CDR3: CASRQQGHSEKLFF

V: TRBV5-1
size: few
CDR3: CASSPRQGTGNTIYF

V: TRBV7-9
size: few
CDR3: CASSLVAGVTDTQYF

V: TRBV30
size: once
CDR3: CAWSVGTGISPLHF

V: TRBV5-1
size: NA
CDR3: CASSLVTGVTDTQYF

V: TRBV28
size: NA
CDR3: CASSGTSGGGTDTQYF

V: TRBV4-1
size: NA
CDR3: CASSTVGTGGFGYTF

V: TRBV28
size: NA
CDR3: CASSFRVRGSNEQYF

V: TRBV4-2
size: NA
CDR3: CASSQKGLAENTGELFF

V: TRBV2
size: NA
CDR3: CASSDHGQNTEAFF

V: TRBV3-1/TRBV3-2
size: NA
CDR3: CASRDTTYGYTF

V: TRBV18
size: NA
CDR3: CASSLRQVATNEKLFF

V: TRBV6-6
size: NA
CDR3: CASSNYGSLYNEQFF

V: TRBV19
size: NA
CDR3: CASSPRTASSYNSPLHF

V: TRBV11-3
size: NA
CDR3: CASSPRGRGLGETQYF

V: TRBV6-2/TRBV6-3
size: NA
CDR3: CASSSRPSGGNSPLHF

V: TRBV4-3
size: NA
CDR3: CASSQGQASAYEQYF